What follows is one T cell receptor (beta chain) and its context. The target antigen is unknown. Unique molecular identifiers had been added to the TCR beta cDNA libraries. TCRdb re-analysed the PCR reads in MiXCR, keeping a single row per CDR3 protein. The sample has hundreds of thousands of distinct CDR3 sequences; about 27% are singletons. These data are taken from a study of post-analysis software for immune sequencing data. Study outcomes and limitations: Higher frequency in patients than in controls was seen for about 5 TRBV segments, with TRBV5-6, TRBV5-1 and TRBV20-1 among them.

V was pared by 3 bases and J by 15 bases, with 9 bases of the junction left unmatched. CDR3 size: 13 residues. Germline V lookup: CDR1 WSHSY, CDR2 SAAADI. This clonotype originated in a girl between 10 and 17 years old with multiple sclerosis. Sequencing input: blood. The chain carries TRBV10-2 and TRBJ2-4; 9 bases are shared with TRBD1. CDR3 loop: CASSDHGEGQGYF. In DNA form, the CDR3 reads TGCGCCAGCAGTGACCACGGCGAGGGACAGGGGTACTTC.